The 30 T cell receptor beta chains below all came from one sample that was sequenced in a study of beta chain features in type 1 diabetes. General study points: Moderately but significantly shorter TCRB CDR3s were found in Type 1 diabetes patients in all four CD4+ subsets.

No antigen has been identified for these receptors. The sequenced template was cDNA made from the entire isolated RNA. Sequencing was performed with immunoSEQ multiplex PCR; in TCRdb, only in-frame clones are kept and a portion is missing. Of 300,000 to 350,000 clones detected, roughly 14% appear once; the ten largest clones hold roughly 0.015%. Sequenced input: naive CD4+ T cells from blood. The source is a woman under 30 with type 1 diabetes.

This clone was seen a few times. V is TRBV28 and J is TRBJ2-1, with 8 bases identical to TRBD2. This CDR3 has 15 residues. V lost 6 bases, J lost 4 bases, and 8 bases stayed unmatched. Looked up from germline, CDR1 is MDHEN and CDR2 is SYDVKM. The CDR3 loop reads CASRPEKRGYNEQFF. DNA for the CDR3: TGTGCCAGCAGGCCCGAGAAGCGGGGGTACAATGAGCAGTTCTTC.

This clone was observed a few times. CDR3 DNA sequence: TGTGCCAGCAGTGAGAGGACTAGTTTTTACACAGATACGCAGTATTTT. Amino acids: CASSERTSFYTDTQYF. This chain joins TRBV2 and TRBJ2-3; 7 bases map to TRBD2. Germline V lookup: CDR1 SNHLY, CDR2 FYNNEI. There are 16 residues in the CDR3. V was pared by 3 bases and J by 2 bases, with 8 bases of the junction left unmatched.

This clone has only a few counts. The chain combines TRBV28 with TRBJ2-5; 7 bases line up with TRBD1. There are 14 residues in the CDR3. After removal of 5 bases from V and 1 base from J, the junction contained 4 bases not matched to a gene. Germline V gene lookup returns CDR1 MDHEN and CDR2 SYDVKM. The CDR3 nucleotides read TGTGCCAGCAGTAATTACAGGGGCCAAGAGACCCAGTACTTC. Amino acid sequence: CASSNYRGQETQYF.

This clone was seen a few times. J is TRBJ2-1 and V is TRBV15, with TRBD1 matching 7 bases. Germline-derived CDR1 and CDR2 are LNHNV and YYDKDF (reference sequence). Germline trimming cut 4 bases from V and 2 bases from J; bases unmatched to any gene: 5. The CDR3 totals 15 residues. CDR3 bases: TGTGCCACCAGCATAAGACAGGGAACCTACAATGAGCAGTTCTTC. Amino acid sequence: CATSIRQGTYNEQFF.

The V call is TRBV11-3, the J call TRBJ2-3, with 13 bases identical to TRBD2. CDR3 length: 15 amino acids. V lost 2 bases, J lost 8 bases, and 4 bases stayed unmatched. The germline V gene has CDR1 SGHNT and CDR2 YENEEA. The DNA for the CDR3 is TGTGCCAGCAGCTTAAGTGGACTAGCGGGAGCTACGCAGTATTTT. Protein: CASSLSGLAGATQYF. The whole variable domain, remainder taken from reference TRBV11-3 and TRBJ2-3, is EAGVVQSPRYKIIEKKQPVAFWCNPISGHNTLYWYLQNLGQGPELLIRYENEEAVDDSQLPKDRFSAERLKGVDSTLKIQPAELGDSAVYLCASSLSGLAGATQYFGPGTRLTVL.

The gene calls are TRBV30 and TRBJ2-5; TRBD1 might be the D (6 bases). The CDR3 covers 14 residues. Germline CDR1 is GTSNPN and CDR2 is SVGIG (reference sequence). Between the trimmed V and J ends, which lost 6 bases and 6 bases, there was a span of 20 bases. The chain's CDR3 is CACARQVSAQTQYF. The CDR3 DNA reads as TGTGCCTGCGCCCGACAGGTTTCCGCACAGACCCAGTACTTC.

This clone was counted only a few times. V and J are TRBV5-4 and TRBJ2-7; maybe TRBD1 (6 bases). There are 14 residues in the CDR3. CDR1 is SGHNT, CDR2 YYREEE, per germline (reference sequence). Trimming cost V 2 bases and J 0 bases, with 9 bases left between them. CDR3 amino acids: CASSLGQRSYEQYF. As DNA, the CDR3 is TGTGCCAGCAGCTTAGGACAGCGCTCCTACGAGCAGTACTTC.

In nucleotides, the CDR3 is TGTGCCAGCAGCTTGGAACAGGGGGCAAGGGAGACCCAGTACTTC. As protein: CASSLEQGARETQYF. The chain employs TRBV7-9 and TRBJ2-5; 9 nucleotides align to TRBD1. The CDR3 has 15 residues. Germline lookup yields CDR1 SEHNR and CDR2 FQNEAQ (reference sequence). V lost 3 bases, J lost 5 bases, and 7 bases stayed unmatched.

The genes are TRBV7-3 and TRBJ2-5, with TRBD1 identical over 10 bases. The CDR3 covers 14 residues. V lost 5 bases, J lost 5 bases, and 5 bases stayed unmatched. The germline CDR1 and CDR2 sequences are SGHTA and FQGTGA. CDR3 DNA: TGTGCCAGCAGCGCGACAGGGGGCGGCGAGACCCAGTACTTC. It codes for CASSATGGGETQYF. Using reference TRBV7-3 and TRBJ2-5 for the parts outside the CDR3, the full variable domain is GAGVSQTPSNKVTEKGKYVELRCDPISGHTALYWYRQSLGQGPEFLIYFQGTGAADDSGLPNDRFFAVRPEGSVSTLKIQRTERGDSAVYLCASSATGGGETQYFGPGTRLLVL.

In this sample, this clone turned up a few times. J is TRBJ2-5 and V is TRBV10-3, with 8 nucleotides matching TRBD1. Germline assignment: CDR1 ENHRY and CDR2 SYGVKD. The V and J ends lost 6 bases and 1 base, in that order; junction bases with no gene match: 1. The CDR3 is 13 residues long. In nucleotides, the CDR3 is TGTGCCATCAGGGACAGGGTCCAAGAGACCCAGTACTTC. It yields the protein CAIRDRVQETQYF.

This clone occurred a few times. The genes are TRBV2 and TRBJ1-1; maybe TRBD1 (5 bases). The CDR3 spans 15 residues. Trimming took off 5 bases at V and 0 bases at J, with 13 bases between the two ends. CDR1 SNHLY and CDR2 FYNNEI come from the germline V gene. CDR3 nucleotides: TGTGCCAGCAGTTTGACAGAAAATATGAACACTGAAGCTTTCTTT. It specifies CASSLTENMNTEAFF.

V and J are TRBV13 and TRBJ1-1; possible D gene TRBD1, 5 bases. Germline V CDR1 and CDR2: PRHDT, FYEKMQ (reference sequence). The CDR3 is made up of 14 amino acids. Trimming stripped 4 bases from V and 5 bases from J, with 14 bases between. Here the CDR3 DNA reads TGTGCCAGCAGCTCCGGGGGGTCGGGGACTGAAGCTTTCTTT. Its protein is CASSSGGSGTEAFF.

V gene TRBV9 combines with J gene TRBJ2-7; 8 nucleotides match TRBD1. Trimming removed 2 bases from V and 7 bases from J; junction bases left unmatched: 17. The CDR3 length is 17 residues. The germline gives CDR1 SGDLS, CDR2 YYNGEE. The CDR3 DNA follows: TGTGCCAGCAGCGTTGGCTCCACCAGGACAGGGAGTTTAGAGCAGTACTTC. Encoded protein: CASSVGSTRTGSLEQYF.

There are a few counts of this clone. This chain joins TRBV19 and TRBJ1-3; no reliable D call. V gave up 3 bases and J gave up 7 bases, with 7 bases separating them. This CDR3 is 12 amino acids long. CDR1 and CDR2 (germline): LNHDA, SQIVND (reference sequence). The CDR3 region is CASSIPTNTIYF. CDR3 in DNA: TGTGCCAGTAGTATCCCGACTAACACCATATATTTT.

This clone has a handful of counts. This rearrangement joins TRBV9 to TRBJ2-5; 9 nucleotides align to TRBD1. Per germline, CDR1 SGDLS and CDR2 YYNGEE. With 4 bases clipped from V and 5 bases from J, the junction kept 15 bases outside the gene matches. The CDR3 runs to 17 residues. The CDR3 sequence: CASSPGQGSPYLETQYF. The CDR3 DNA sequence: TGTGCCAGCAGCCCCGGACAGGGGTCGCCCTATCTGGAGACCCAGTACTTC.

This clone was seen a few times. V and J are TRBV11-2 and TRBJ2-2; TRBD2 matches 14 bases. From germline, CDR1 is SGHAT and CDR2 FQNNGV. The ends lost 3 bases at V and 7 bases at J; junction bases unmatched: 10. This CDR3 spans 18 amino acids. The CDR3 reads CASSFHPGLAGAGGELFF. DNA of the CDR3: TGTGCCAGCAGCTTCCACCCGGGACTAGCGGGAGCGGGCGGGGAGCTGTTTTTT. Based on the CDR3 plus reference TRBV11-2 and TRBJ2-2, the full variable domain is EAGVAQSPRYKIIEKRQSVAFWCNPISGHATLYWYQQILGQGPKLLIQFQNNGVVDDSQLPKDRFSAERLKGVDSTLKIQPAKLEDSAVYLCASSFHPGLAGAGGELFFGEGSRLTVL.

This chain links TRBV19 with TRBJ2-1; 8 bases map to TRBD1. With V trimmed by 4 bases and J by 10 bases, 9 bases remained unmatched. CDR1 and CDR2 from the germline V gene are LNHDA and SQIVND (reference sequence). This CDR3 spans 14 amino acids. The CDR3 DNA sequence: TGTGCCAGTAGTACGGACAGGGAGAGGGGCGAGCAGTTCTTC. This translates into CASSTDRERGEQFF.

V gene TRBV5-1 combines with J gene TRBJ2-7, with a tentative D call TRBD2 (6 bases). Trimming removed 2 bases at V and 2 bases at J, with 11 bases between. CDR3 length: 14 amino acids. Germline V gene lookup returns CDR1 SGHRS and CDR2 YFSETQ. Here the CDR3 DNA reads TGCGCCAGCAGCTTCGGACTACAACCCTACGAGCAGTACTTC. Amino acids: CASSFGLQPYEQYF.

This clone appeared a few times. V usage is TRBV18 and J usage is TRBJ2-7; no firm D call. Germline values: CDR1 KGHSH, CDR2 LQKENI. V dropped 9 bases and J dropped 6 bases, with 24 bases sitting between them. This CDR3 has 15 amino acids. CDR3 residues: CASTPPPGGPSEQYF. CDR3 DNA: TGTGCCAGTACCCCACCTCCGGGTGGCCCCTCCGAGCAGTACTTC.

This clone was counted a few times. The V call is TRBV2, the J call TRBJ2-3, with 12 nucleotides matching TRBD2. Germline CDR1 is SNHLY and CDR2 is FYNNEI. Trimming removed 6 bases from V and 3 bases from J; junction bases left unmatched: 4. CDR3 length: 15 amino acids. CDR3 amino acids: CASRRLAGDTDTQYF. CDR3 in DNA: TGTGCCAGCAGACGACTAGCGGGAGATACAGATACGCAGTATTTT.

In its sample, this clone was seen a few times. The rearrangement links TRBV30 to TRBJ2-1; perhaps TRBD2 as D (6 bases). Between the trimmed V and J ends, which lost 0 bases and 0 bases, there was a span of 9 bases. This CDR3 comprises 15 residues. Per germline, CDR1 GTSNPN and CDR2 SVGIG (reference sequence). The CDR3 region is CAWSVIGSSYNEQFF. In DNA, the CDR3 is TGTGCCTGGAGTGTAATCGGGAGCTCCTACAATGAGCAGTTCTTC.

This clone was seen only a few times. The genes are TRBV30 and TRBJ2-3, with a tentative D call TRBD2 (5 bases). The CDR3 extends over 14 amino acids. The V end was cut by 0 bases, the J end by 2 bases, with 9 bases between. Germline V gene data show CDR1 as GTSNPN and CDR2 as SVGIG (reference sequence). This CDR3 reads CAWSVRLATDTQYF. CDR3 nucleotide sequence: TGTGCCTGGAGTGTACGCCTAGCCACAGATACGCAGTATTTT. Together with reference TRBV30 and TRBJ2-3, the CDR3 gives the full variable domain: SQTIHQWPATLVQPVGSPLSLECTVEGTSNPNLYWYRQAAGRGLQLLFYSVGIGQISSEVPQNLSASRPQDRQFILSSKKLLLSDSGFYLCAWSVRLATDTQYFGPGTRLTVL.

This clone has a handful of counts. The chain has TRBV7-9 and TRBJ2-7; possible D gene TRBD1, 6 bases. There are 15 residues in the CDR3. Germline CDR1 reads SEHNR; CDR2 reads FQNEAQ (reference sequence). Deletions cut 6 bases from V and 5 bases from J, with 20 bases between. CDR3 in amino acids: CASRPNRENPHEQYF. The CDR3 DNA follows: TGTGCCAGCAGACCTAACAGGGAGAACCCCCACGAGCAGTACTTC. Together with reference TRBV7-9 and TRBJ2-7, the CDR3 gives the full variable domain: DTGVSQNPRHKITKRGQNVTFRCDPISEHNRLYWYRQTLGQGPEFLTYFQNEAQLEKSRLLSDRFSAERPKGSFSTLEIQRTEQGDSAMYLCASRPNRENPHEQYFGPGTRLTVT.

The chain recombines TRBV5-1 with TRBJ1-1; D gene uncertain. V was cut by 4 bases and J by 0 bases, with 10 bases left in between. The CDR3 consists of 14 residues. CDR1 and CDR2 from the germline V gene are SGHRS and YFSETQ. The CDR3 DNA reads as TGCGCCAGCAGCGACGCGGTGGTGAACACTGAAGCTTTCTTT. Translation: CASSDAVVNTEAFF. Filled out from reference TRBV5-1 and TRBJ1-1, the complete variable domain reads KAGVTQTPRYLIKTRGQQVTLSCSPISGHRSVSWYQQTPGQGLQFLFEYFSETQRNKGNFPGRFSGRQFSNSRSEMNVSTLELGDSALYLCASSDAVVNTEAFFGQGTRLTVV.

The chain employs TRBV5-6 and TRBJ1-2, with no clear D. V dropped 0 bases and J dropped 4 bases, with 13 bases sitting between them. The CDR3 consists of 15 residues. From germline, CDR1 is SGHDT and CDR2 YYEEEE. Here the CDR3 reads CASSLADTAGYGYTF. The DNA for the CDR3 is TGTGCCAGCAGCTTGGCCGACACAGCCGGCTATGGCTACACCTTC.

Worth noting for this clone: At one of its ends the junction is not consistent with the germline gene, which may arise from a read error. V usage is TRBV5-1 and J usage is TRBJ2-1; TRBD2 might be the D (5 bases). The germline V gene has CDR1 SGHRS and CDR2 YFSETQ. The CDR3 covers 14 residues. The CDR3 DNA follows: TGCGCCAGCAGCTTGGAATTAGCGCCACCTGCCCCCCTCTTC. Translated: CASSLELAPPAPLF.

This clone has a handful of counts. The genes are TRBV7-9 and TRBJ2-1; D perhaps matches TRBD2 (5 bases). Germline loops: CDR1 SEHNR, CDR2 FQNEAQ (reference sequence). This CDR3 has 15 residues. Trimming left V 6 bases short and J 5 bases short, with 17 bases between. The CDR3 nucleotides read TGTGCCAGCAGGGTCCATAGCGTTTCCCACAATGAGCAGTTCTTC. Its protein product is CASRVHSVSHNEQFF.

The chain combines TRBV7-9 with TRBJ1-2; 8 bases are shared with TRBD1. Germline V gene data show CDR1 as SEHNR and CDR2 as FQNEAQ (reference sequence). Germline trimming cut 5 bases from V and 0 bases from J; bases unmatched to any gene: 8. The CDR3 contains 16 residues. The CDR3 DNA is TGTGCCAGCAGCAGGGGACAGGTTTCAGCTAACTATGGCTACACCTTC. Protein product: CASSRGQVSANYGYTF.

This clone was counted a few times. V usage is TRBV7-2 and J usage is TRBJ2-7; 8 nucleotides agree with TRBD2. Germline CDR1 is SGHTA and CDR2 is FQGNSA. The CDR3 loop spans 14 amino acids. After removal of 0 bases from V and 2 bases from J, the junction contained 0 bases not matched to a gene. The CDR3 sequence is CASSLALAAYEQYF. The CDR3 DNA reads as TGTGCCAGCAGCTTAGCACTAGCGGCCTACGAGCAGTACTTC.

V is TRBV18 and J is TRBJ2-1; perhaps TRBD2 as D (6 bases). Per germline, CDR1 KGHSH and CDR2 LQKENI. The CDR3 length is 15 residues. V gave up 1 base and J gave up 2 bases, with 9 bases separating them. CDR3 nucleotides: TGTGCCAGCTCACCACTTAGCGGTGCCTACAATGAGCAGTTCTTC. Its protein product is CASSPLSGAYNEQFF. The full variable domain, in which reference TRBV18 and TRBJ2-1 provide the parts outside the CDR3, is NAGVMQNPRHLVRRRGQEARLRCSPMKGHSHVYWYRQLPEEGLKFMVYLQKENIIDESGMPKERFSAEFPKEGPSILRIQQVVRGDSAAYFCASSPLSGAYNEQFFGPGTRLTVL.